The 28 T cell receptor beta chains presented below share a single source sample, sequenced in a study of blood T cells in healthy people across ages. Then a second PCR, running roughly 7 to 12 cycles, was carried out with a sample-barcoded 5' primer and a J-beta primer mix. TCRdb independently ran MiXCR on the 5' RACE reads; one entry per CDR3 protein. Altogether approximately 810,000 distinct CDR3 sequences are present, 29% being singletons, with the ten largest covering around a sixth. What was sequenced was blood. These receptor sequences come from a woman of 80 years or more in good health.

This clonotype showed up many times. The chain carries TRBV5-1 and TRBJ2-7; no clear D gene. Germline V gene lookup returns CDR1 SGHRS and CDR2 YFSETQ. The V gene lost 5 bases and the J gene lost 4 bases, with 7 bases spanning the gap. CDR3 length equals 11 residues. The CDR3 spells CASRSEYEQYF. Here the CDR3 DNA reads TGCGCCAGCAGGTCCGAGTACGAGCAGTACTTC.

Many counts were recorded for this clonotype. The chain recombines TRBV7-6 with TRBJ2-1; D ambiguous. This CDR3 is 14 amino acids long. Germline CDR1 is SGHVS and CDR2 is FNYEAQ. Between the trimmed V and J ends, which lost 5 bases and 4 bases, there was a span of 12 bases. For the CDR3, the DNA is TGTGCCAGCAGCGATCAAGTAGGATACAATGAGCAGTTCTTC. Translation: CASSDQVGYNEQFF.

This clonotype was seen many times. The genes are TRBV7-9 and TRBJ2-5; D is undetermined. The CDR3 sequence is 12 residues long. The V end was cut by 2 bases, the J end by 4 bases, with 5 bases between. Germline V gene sequence: CDR1 SEHNR, CDR2 FQNEAQ (reference sequence). The CDR3 nucleotides read TGTGCCAGCAGCTTATCCCCAGAGACCCAGTACTTC. Translated, it gives CASSLSPETQYF. The full variable domain, its missing parts supplied by reference TRBV7-9 and TRBJ2-5, is DTGVSQNPRHKITKRGQNVTFRCDPISEHNRLYWYRQTLGQGPEFLTYFQNEAQLEKSRLLSDRFSAERPKGSFSTLEIQRTEQGDSAMYLCASSLSPETQYFGPGTRLLVL.

This clonotype was observed many times. This chain connects TRBV3-1 to TRBJ2-1; D might be TRBD1 or TRBD2, each matching 5 bases. The V gene's germline CDR1 is LGHDT and CDR2 YNNKEL (reference sequence). The CDR3 runs to 16 residues. V was pared by 4 bases and J by 7 bases, with 20 bases between. The DNA for the CDR3 is TGTGCCAGCAGCCCTTCCGGGACCCATTTTTATAATGAGCAGTTCTTC. Amino acid sequence: CASSPSGTHFYNEQFF.

This clonotype turned up a few times. V is TRBV6-2 or TRBV6-3 and J is TRBJ1-2; D may be TRBD1 (5 bases). The CDR3 covers 15 residues. V lost 2 bases and J 4 bases, leaving 14 bases between the germline ends. Per the germline V gene, CDR1 is MNHEY and CDR2 is SVGEGT. CDR3: CASSYLQTAFYGYTF. CDR3 DNA: TGTGCCAGCAGTTACCTCCAGACAGCTTTCTATGGCTACACCTTC.

The chain links TRBV2 to TRBJ1-2, with 8 positions matching TRBD1. The CDR3 runs to 12 residues. Germline-derived CDR1 and CDR2 are SNHLY and FYNNEI. Losses at the gene ends were 4 bases for V and 13 bases for J; bases not matched to a gene: 8. The CDR3 protein is CASSARQGAATF. The CDR3 DNA follows: TGTGCCAGCAGTGCCCGCCAGGGGGCGGCCACCTTC.

A remark on this clonotype: This may stem from a read error, because a much larger clone lies one nucleotide away. The V call is TRBV5-6, the J call TRBJ1-2; D gene ambiguous. The germline CDR1 and CDR2 sequences are SGHDT and YYEEEE. This CDR3 has 15 residues. CDR3 nucleotide sequence: TGTACCAGCAGCGGCCCCTCCGGGACTAACTATGGCTACACCTTC. Its protein product is CTSSGPSGTNYGYTF. Full variable domain (rest looked up from reference TRBV5-6 and TRBJ1-2): DAGVTQSPTHLIKTRGQQVTLRCSPKSGHDTVSWYQQALGQGPQFIFQYYEEEERQRGNFPDRFSGHQFPNYSSELNVNALLLGDSALYLCTSSGPSGTNYGYTFGSGTRLTVV.

This clonotype has a count of ten or more. This chain uses TRBV6-1 with TRBJ2-2; tentative D call: TRBD1 (6 bases). V dropped 7 bases and J dropped 9 bases, with 30 bases sitting between them. Looked up from germline, CDR1 is MNHNS and CDR2 is SASEGT. This CDR3 comprises 18 residues. The CDR3 region is CASTYNFAAGALTWELFF. The CDR3 bases are TGTGCCAGCACCTATAATTTCGCGGCAGGGGCCCTGACATGGGAGCTGTTTTTT.

Many counts were recorded for this clonotype. V usage is TRBV24-1 and J usage is TRBJ2-1; D gene ambiguous. Germline-derived CDR1 and CDR2 are KGHDR and SFDVKD. The CDR3 consists of 14 residues. V lost 0 bases to trimming and J lost 4 bases, with 6 bases between them. The CDR3 here is CATSDLRQYNEQFF. CDR3 coding DNA: TGTGCCACCAGTGATTTGAGGCAGTACAATGAGCAGTTCTTC.

V is TRBV13 and J is TRBJ2-7; D not resolved. Trimming pared 5 bases from V and 0 bases from J, leaving 11 bases between. This CDR3 has 14 amino acids. Germline V CDR1 and CDR2: PRHDT, FYEKMQ (reference sequence). CDR3 in amino acids: CASSRNRHSYEQYF. The CDR3 DNA is TGTGCCAGCAGCCGTAACCGCCACTCCTACGAGCAGTACTTC.

The chain joins TRBV6-2 or TRBV6-3 to TRBJ2-3; TRBD1 agrees at 7 bases. The J segment lost 2 bases and the V segment lost 6 bases, leaving 14 bases of the junction unmatched. Germline loops: CDR1 MNHEY, CDR2 SVGEGT. This CDR3 contains 17 residues. CDR3 residues: CASSLRTGGSLTDTQYF. In DNA, the CDR3 is TGTGCCAGCAGCTTACGGACAGGAGGATCCCTCACAGATACGCAGTATTTT.

V gene TRBV27 combines with J gene TRBJ2-2; either TRBD1 or TRBD2 may fit D (5 bases each). Germline-derived CDR1 and CDR2 are MNHEY and SMNVEV (reference sequence). Trimming left V 4 bases short and J 3 bases short, with 15 bases between. The CDR3 is 16 amino acids. CDR3 region: CASSYGTQGHTGELFF. The CDR3 DNA reads as TGTGCCAGCAGTTACGGGACCCAGGGCCACACCGGGGAGCTGTTTTTT.

The V and J genes are TRBV6-2 or TRBV6-3 and TRBJ2-3; 9 bases match TRBD2. This CDR3 has 15 amino acids. V dropped 6 bases and J dropped 5; count of bases not matched to a gene: 9. From germline, CDR1 is MNHEY and CDR2 SVGEGT. The DNA of the CDR3 is TGTGCCAGCAGGAAAACGCGGGGGGGCCTAGATACGCAGTATTTT. The encoded protein is CASRKTRGGLDTQYF.

This rearrangement joins TRBV14 to TRBJ2-1; possibly TRBD1 for D (5 bases). The tail of the sequence fits TRBJ2-7 better, so the J call may be wrong. Germline V gene lookup returns CDR1 SGHDN and CDR2 FVKESK. This CDR3 is built from 16 residues. CDR3 bases: TGTGCCAGCAGCCAAGATGGGGCAGCTACCTACAATGAGCAGTACTTC. Translating it yields CASSQDGAATYNEQYF.

The gene calls are TRBV6-2 or TRBV6-3 and TRBJ1-1, with TRBD1 as a possible D gene (6 bases). CDR1 is MNHEY and CDR2 is SVGEGT in the germline V gene. This CDR3 is built from 11 residues. V lost 3 bases to trimming and J lost 11 bases, with 10 bases between them. CDR3 sequence (DNA): TGTGCCAGCAGTTATGGACAGAGCGCTTTCTTT. It codes for CASSYGQSAFF.

This clonotype showed up just a few times. This chain joins TRBV6-1 and TRBJ2-4, with D maybe TRBD1 (5 bases). The J call may be in error: the DNA end matches TRBJ2-5 better. The germline CDR1 and CDR2 sequences are MNHNS and SASEGT. There are 14 residues in the CDR3. CDR3 sequence (DNA): TGTGCCAGCAGGGATAGGACAAGCCAAGAGACCCAGTACTTC. This gives the protein CASRDRTSQETQYF.

A remark on this clonotype: One junction end disagrees with the germline gene, perhaps due to a read error. The rearrangement links TRBV4-3 to TRBJ2-3, with D unresolved. Per the germline V gene, CDR1 is LGHNA and CDR2 is YSLEER. The CDR3 has 14 residues. The CDR3 nucleotides are TGCGCCAGCAGCCAAGACGTCCCTACAGATATGCAGTATTTT. Translated, it gives CASSQDVPTDMQYF.

This clonotype was seen at least ten times. The chain combines TRBV20-1 with TRBJ2-1; D is undetermined. V was trimmed by 0 bases and J by 6 bases, leaving 12 bases between them. This CDR3 contains 14 residues. Germline CDR1 DFQATT, CDR2 SNEGSKA (reference sequence). CDR3 DNA: TGCAGTGCTAGAGAGGATAGAAGTAGCAATGAGCAGTTCTTC. This translates into CSAREDRSSNEQFF.

This clonotype appeared many times. The rearrangement links TRBV6-5 to TRBJ1-6, with unresolved D. Germline loops: CDR1 MNHEY, CDR2 SVGAGI. The V end was cut by 2 bases, the J end by 9 bases, with 8 bases between. The CDR3 is 13 amino acids. The CDR3 here is CASSYPGGSPLHF. CDR3 DNA: TGTGCCAGCAGTTACCCCGGTGGTTCACCCCTCCACTTT.

This clonotype appeared a few times. The gene calls are TRBV5-1 and TRBJ2-2, with 11 positions matching TRBD2. Per the germline V gene, CDR1 is SGHRS and CDR2 is YFSETQ. This CDR3 comprises 15 residues. The V gene end was trimmed by 6 bases and the J gene end by 4 bases; junction bases not matched to a gene: 5. The CDR3 sequence: CASTRGLAGTGELFF. CDR3 in DNA: TGCGCCAGCACTAGAGGACTAGCGGGCACCGGGGAGCTGTTTTTT. The complete variable domain, with remaining parts taken from reference TRBV5-1 and TRBJ2-2, reads KAGVTQTPRYLIKTRGQQVTLSCSPISGHRSVSWYQQTPGQGLQFLFEYFSETQRNKGNFPGRFSGRQFSNSRSEMNVSTLELGDSALYLCASTRGLAGTGELFFGEGSRLTVL.

V usage is TRBV10-3 and J usage is TRBJ2-1, with no clear D. The CDR3 has 15 residues. Trimming took 3 bases from V and 9 from J, leaving 18 bases between them. Germline V gene lookup returns CDR1 ENHRY and CDR2 SYGVKD. DNA of the CDR3: TGTGCCATCAGTGAAGAGCCTCGCCTCGGCGGTGAGCAGTTCTTC. It translates to CAISEEPRLGGEQFF.

This clonotype was seen a few times. The chain joins TRBV20-1 to TRBJ2-2; no reliable D call. With 3 bases removed from V and 4 bases from J, the gap between germline ends came to 15 bases. CDR1 is DFQATT, CDR2 SNEGSKA, per germline (reference sequence). The CDR3 runs 15 residues. CDR3 nucleotide sequence: TGCAGTGCTAGGAGTCCGCGGCGATCCACCGGGGAGCTGTTTTTT. This sequence encodes CSARSPRRSTGELFF.

In its sample, this clonotype was seen many times. V usage is TRBV29-1 and J usage is TRBJ2-7, with D perhaps being TRBD1 or TRBD2 (5 bases each). The CDR3 has 14 amino acids. Germline CDR1 reads SQVTM; CDR2 reads ANQGSEA. Trimming took 4 bases from V and 3 from J, leaving 16 bases between them. The CDR3 spells CSVASGLGVYEQYF. The CDR3 nucleotides read TGCAGCGTTGCGTCGGGGTTGGGGGTCTACGAGCAGTACTTC.

This clonotype was observed a few times. The chain has TRBV6-2 or TRBV6-3 and TRBJ2-5; TRBD2 matches 7 bases. Unmatched junction bases numbered 7, after V lost 2 bases and J lost 1 base. Germline lookup yields CDR1 MNHEY and CDR2 SVGEGT. The CDR3 contains 16 residues. The CDR3 reads CASSYASGGGQETQYF. Written as DNA, the CDR3 is TGTGCCAGCAGTTACGCGTCGGGCGGGGGCCAAGAGACCCAGTACTTC.

This clonotype was observed many times. The chain employs TRBV24-1 and TRBJ2-6, with D possibly being TRBD2 (5 bases). V was pared by 4 bases and J by 0 bases, with 9 bases between. CDR1 and CDR2 from the germline V gene are KGHDR and SFDVKD. CDR3 length equals 16 residues. Here the CDR3 reads CATSEAGSSGANVLTF. DNA of the CDR3: TGTGCCACCAGTGAGGCGGGTTCCTCTGGGGCCAACGTCCTGACTTTC.

This clonotype was observed a few times. A read error may explain this, as a much larger clone is one base away. This chain connects TRBV27 to TRBJ2-7, with D hard to call. This CDR3 is 11 amino acids long. Germline assignment: CDR1 MNHEY and CDR2 SMNVEV (reference sequence). V dropped 3 bases and J dropped 7 bases, with 7 bases sitting between them. CDR3 amino acids: CASSFRSEQYF. Here the CDR3 DNA reads TGTGCCAGCAGTTTTCGGAGTGAGCAGTACTTC.

Notes on this clonotype: A much larger clone sits a single nucleotide away, making a read error possible. This CDR3 reads CASSFQGNNEQCF. The CDR3 nucleotides read TGTGCCAGCAGCTTTCAGGGAAACAATGAGCAGTGCTTC. The genes are TRBV7-9 and TRBJ2-1; TRBD1 is a possible D gene (5 bases). The CDR3 totals 13 residues. Per the germline V gene, CDR1 is SEHNR and CDR2 is FQNEAQ (reference sequence). Drawing the rest from reference TRBV7-9 and TRBJ2-1, the complete variable domain is DTGVSQNPRHKITKRGQNVTFRCDPISEHNRLYWYRQTLGQGPEFLTYFQNEAQLEKSRLLSDRFSAERPKGSFSTLEIQRTEQGDSAMYLCASSFQGNNEQCFGPGTRLTVL.

This clonotype was seen many times. The V and J genes are TRBV12-3 or TRBV12-4 and TRBJ2-3; 9 bases line up with TRBD2. Trimming cost V 3 bases and J 6 bases; bases outside gene matches: 7. The CDR3 has 15 residues. In DNA, the CDR3 is TGTGCCAGCAGTTTGTCAGGACTAGCGAGGGATACGCAGTATTTT. This sequence encodes CASSLSGLARDTQYF.